One sample yielded the 30 T cell receptor beta chains listed below, sequenced in a study of blood T cell repertoires in COVID-19. Produced via immunoSEQ multiplex PCR; TCRdb's table is partial and in-frame only. The profile covers about 240,000 clones, with just under 85% appearing a single time and around 6.4% taken by the ten largest. The source material was peripheral blood. The receptors here all came from a woman aged 55-75 years with active or convalescent COVID-19.

The chain combines TRBV10-1 with TRBJ1-3, with D perhaps matching TRBD1 (6 bases). Germline V gene data show CDR1 as WNHNN and CDR2 as SYGVQD (reference sequence). V lost 8 bases and J 7 bases, leaving 18 bases between the germline ends. This CDR3 is 14 amino acids long. The CDR3 here is CASPPGAGANTIYF. The DNA for the CDR3 is TGCGCCAGCCCCCCCGGGGCAGGGGCGAACACCATATATTTT.

The chain uses TRBV2 and TRBJ2-1, with TRBD2 matching over 13 bases. CDR3 length: 13 amino acids. The V gene end was trimmed by 11 bases and the J gene end by 9 bases; junction bases not matched to a gene: 7. Germline V gene sequence: CDR1 SNHLY, CDR2 FYNNEI. The CDR3 sequence is CADGTSGVVEQFF. In nucleotides, the CDR3 is TGTGCCGACGGGACTAGCGGGGTCGTTGAGCAGTTCTTC. The full variable domain, completed using reference TRBV2 and TRBJ2-1, is EPEVTQTPSHQVTQMGQEVILRCVPISNHLYFYWYRQILGQKVEFLVSFYNNEISEKSEIFDDQFSVERPDGSNFTLKIRSTKLEDSAMYFCADGTSGVVEQFFGPGTRLTVL.

The chain recombines TRBV27 with TRBJ2-2, with a possible D match to TRBD1 (6 bases). This CDR3 is 18 amino acids long. V was shortened by 5 bases and J by 3 bases, with 22 bases between the two germline ends. Germline CDR1 reads MNHEY; CDR2 reads SMNVEV (reference sequence). CDR3 coding DNA: TGTGCCAGCAGTGAGATGATATGGGGGCAGGTCCACACCGGGGAGCTGTTTTTT. Translating it yields CASSEMIWGQVHTGELFF.

This clone was seen only a few times. The J gene is TRBJ2-7, the V gene TRBV5-1; TRBD1 is a possible D gene (7 bases). The V gene lost 1 base and the J gene lost 0 bases, with 11 bases spanning the gap. This CDR3 contains 15 residues. Germline assignment: CDR1 SGHRS and CDR2 YFSETQ. CDR3 residues: CASSLRQGGSYEQYF. In nucleotides, the CDR3 is TGCGCCAGCAGCTTGAGACAGGGAGGCTCCTACGAGCAGTACTTC.

The chain links TRBV28 to TRBJ2-5, with unresolved D. This CDR3 region has 11 residues. V was cut by 6 bases and J by 4 bases, with 6 bases left in between. The germline CDR1 and CDR2 sequences are MDHEN and SYDVKM. CDR3 sequence (DNA): TGTGCCAGCAGCCCCGGAGAGACCCAGTACTTC. This gives the protein CASSPGETQYF. The full variable domain, in which reference TRBV28 and TRBJ2-5 provide the parts outside the CDR3, is DVKVTQSSRYLVKRTGEKVFLECVQDMDHENMFWYRQDPGLGLRLIYFSYDVKMKEKGDIPEGYSVSREKKERFSLILESASTNQTSMYLCASSPGETQYFGPGTRLLVL.

This clone appeared once. The gene calls are TRBV14 and TRBJ2-3; D unresolved. CDR1 SGHDN and CDR2 FVKESK come from the germline V gene. V lost 4 bases and J lost 6, with 11 bases in between. The CDR3 consists of 13 residues. Here the CDR3 reads CASSPRALDTQYF. CDR3 DNA sequence: TGTGCCAGCAGCCCCCGAGCCCTCGATACGCAGTATTTT.

The chain links TRBV3-1 (or the pseudogene TRBV3-2) to TRBJ2-3; 9 bases line up with TRBD1. The J segment lost 7 bases and the V segment lost 6 bases, leaving 11 bases of the junction unmatched. CDR1 is LGHDT and CDR2 is YNNKEL in the germline V gene (reference sequence). CDR3 length: 15 residues. The DNA of the CDR3 is TGTGCCAGCAGAGGGGACAGGGCAAATATTTATACGCAGTATTTT. Encoded protein: CASRGDRANIYTQYF.

The chain recombines TRBV5-6 with TRBJ2-5; tentatively, D is TRBD1 (7 bases). The germline V and J ends were trimmed by 2 bases and 5 bases, with 28 bases remaining between them. The CDR3 has 19 residues. In germline, CDR1 is SGHDT, CDR2 YYEEEE. Here the CDR3 DNA reads TGTGCCAGCAGCTTCTCGGGACAGCAAGCGGGCGGAGGGAGGGAGACCCAGTACTTC. This encodes CASSFSGQQAGGGRETQYF.

The chain links TRBV2 to TRBJ2-5; 11 bases line up with TRBD2. Germline V gene data show CDR1 as SNHLY and CDR2 as FYNNEI. CDR3 length: 15 amino acids. The junction had 6 bases not matched to a gene; V was cut back by 6 bases and J by 3 bases. The CDR3 loop reads CASRPQTSGEETQYF. CDR3 bases: TGTGCCAGCAGACCTCAGACTAGCGGGGAAGAGACCCAGTACTTC.

V is TRBV19 and J is TRBJ1-2; 10 nucleotides line up with TRBD1. With 5 bases clipped from V and 6 bases from J, the junction kept 3 bases outside the gene matches. CDR1 and CDR2 (germline): LNHDA, SQIVND (reference sequence). The CDR3 sequence is 13 residues long. CDR3: CASSFGQGDGYTF. CDR3 DNA sequence: TGTGCCAGTAGTTTCGGACAGGGGGATGGCTACACCTTC. The entire variable domain, with the rest obtained from reference TRBV19 and TRBJ1-2, is as follows: DGGITQSPKYLFRKEGQNVTLSCEQNLNHDAMYWYRQDPGQGLRLIYYSQIVNDFQKGDIAEGYSVSREKKESFPLTVTSAQKNPTAFYLCASSFGQGDGYTFGSGTRLTVV.

This sequence joins TRBV29-1 and TRBJ2-6, with 7 bases aligning to TRBD2. Germline-derived CDR1 and CDR2 are SQVTM and ANQGSEA. The CDR3 loop spans 17 amino acids. J lost 4 bases, V lost 4 bases, and 13 bases had no gene match. Here the CDR3 DNA reads TGCAGCGTTGGCGGTTTTGGGAGGGGCAGGGGGGCCAACGTCCTGACTTTC. Translating it yields CSVGGFGRGRGANVLTF.

This clone showed up just once. V gene TRBV6-4 combines with J gene TRBJ2-3; D unresolved. The germline gives CDR1 MRHNA, CDR2 SNTAGT. Between the trimmed V and J ends, which lost 3 bases and 2 bases, there was a span of 9 bases. This CDR3 spans 14 amino acids. The CDR3 spells CASSEALSTDTQYF. CDR3 nucleotides: TGTGCCAGCAGTGAGGCCCTTTCCACAGATACGCAGTATTTT.

This chain uses TRBV28 with TRBJ2-5; D perhaps matches TRBD2 (6 bases). The germline V gene has CDR1 MDHEN and CDR2 SYDVKM. V was clipped by 1 base and J by 10 bases, with 22 bases between them. The CDR3 runs to 16 residues. The CDR3 bases are TGTGCCAGCAGTTTATCCGGGGGACCAACCAAGAGTGTCCAGTACTTC. Protein sequence: CASSLSGGPTKSVQYF.

The chain uses TRBV19 and TRBJ2-1, with 9 bases matching TRBD2. Trimming took 3 bases from V and 8 from J; bases not matched to a gene: 5. CDR1 LNHDA and CDR2 SQIVND come from the germline V gene (reference sequence). The CDR3 has 14 residues. The DNA for the CDR3 is TGTGCCAGTAGTATTATTAGCGGGAGACATGAGCAGTTCTTC. Protein product: CASSIISGRHEQFF.

The rearrangement uses TRBV11-1 and TRBJ2-5, with a tentative D call TRBD2 (6 bases). Germline CDR1 and CDR2: SGHAT and FQDESV (reference sequence). Trimming cost V 0 bases and J 1 base, with 9 bases left between them. This CDR3 spans 15 amino acids. DNA of the CDR3: TGTGCCAGCAGCTTAGCGTGGGGACTCCAAGAGACCCAGTACTTC. It codes for CASSLAWGLQETQYF.

This clone was detected only a few times. The chain combines TRBV2 with TRBJ1-5, with 11 bases aligning to TRBD1. Losses at the gene ends were 5 bases for V and 6 bases for J; bases not matched to a gene: 6. The CDR3 covers 15 residues. Germline CDR1 is SNHLY and CDR2 is FYNNEI. CDR3 region: CASSLRTGGGQPQHF. CDR3 coding DNA: TGTGCCAGCAGTCTACGGACAGGGGGCGGTCAGCCCCAGCATTTT.

This chain links TRBV19 with TRBJ1-2, with unresolved D. CDR1 is LNHDA, CDR2 SQIVND, per germline (reference sequence). V lost 5 bases and J 3 bases, leaving 13 bases between the germline ends. The CDR3 runs 14 residues. CDR3 sequence reads: CASSAQYGHYGYTF. The CDR3 nucleotides are TGTGCCAGTAGTGCCCAGTATGGTCACTATGGCTACACCTTC.

This clone has just one count. The chain links TRBV7-8 to TRBJ2-1; 7 bases fit TRBD2. The CDR3 covers 14 residues. Germline-derived CDR1 and CDR2 are SGHVS and FQNEAQ. J gave up 12 bases and V 6 bases, and 14 bases lay outside the gene matches. This chain's CDR3 is CASSPTSVTGGQFF. The DNA for the CDR3 is TGTGCCAGCAGTCCAACTAGCGTCACCGGCGGGCAGTTCTTC.

This chain joins TRBV7-2 and TRBJ2-3, with a possible D match to TRBD2 (6 bases). V dropped 7 bases and J dropped 2 bases, with 22 bases sitting between them. Germline assignment: CDR1 SGHTA and CDR2 FQGNSA. This CDR3 region has 17 residues. CDR3 bases: TGTGCCAGCATCGCCAACATACTACGGGAGCACACAGATACGCAGTATTTT. Its protein is CASIANILREHTDTQYF.

CDR3 protein: CASTMNRGQYEQYF. CDR3 coding DNA: TGTGCCAGCACCATGAACAGGGGGCAGTACGAGCAGTACTTC. The rearrangement links TRBV11-2 to TRBJ2-7, with 9 positions matching TRBD1. The ends lost 7 bases at V and 4 bases at J; junction bases unmatched: 8. The CDR3 sequence is 14 residues long. Germline-derived CDR1 and CDR2 are SGHAT and FQNNGV.

The rearrangement links TRBV2 to TRBJ2-7; maybe TRBD2 (6 bases). The CDR3 covers 14 residues. The germline V gene encodes CDR1 SNHLY and CDR2 FYNNEI. V was pared by 4 bases and J by 1 base, with 11 bases between. The CDR3, as DNA: TGTGCCAGCAGTGGAGGCCTAGCGTCCTACGAGCAGTACGTC. It is translated as CASSGGLASYEQYV.

This clone was seen a single time. The J gene is TRBJ2-3, the V gene TRBV5-1; 9 bases match TRBD1. The CDR3 contains 15 residues. Trimming took 3 bases from V and 0 from J; bases not matched to a gene: 2. Germline lookup yields CDR1 SGHRS and CDR2 YFSETQ. CDR3 DNA sequence: TGCGCCAGCAGCTCCGGGACAGGGAGCACAGATACGCAGTATTTT. Translation: CASSSGTGSTDTQYF.

This clone was recorded only once. The gene calls are TRBV30 and TRBJ1-6; D not resolved. This CDR3 comprises 16 residues. V was cut by 0 bases and J by 0 bases, with 9 bases left in between. Germline V gene lookup returns CDR1 GTSNPN and CDR2 SVGIG (reference sequence). The CDR3 sequence is CAWSVLRSSYNSPLHF. CDR3 sequence (DNA): TGTGCCTGGAGTGTACTCCGGAGCTCCTATAATTCACCCCTCCACTTT.

The chain carries TRBV6-6 and TRBJ1-5; the D gene is possibly TRBD1 (5 bases). V gave up 0 bases and J gave up 4 bases, with 13 bases separating them. The germline V gene has CDR1 MNHNY and CDR2 SVGAGI (reference sequence). The CDR3 is made up of 16 amino acids. The CDR3 region has the DNA TGTGCCAGCAGTTACTCGGGCAGGGCCCAGAATCAGCCCCAGCATTTT. This encodes CASSYSGRAQNQPQHF.

The rearrangement joins TRBV10-1 to TRBJ2-7, with 9 nucleotides matching TRBD2. CDR3 length: 14 amino acids. Germline CDR1 and CDR2: WNHNN and SYGVQD (reference sequence). The V gene end was trimmed by 9 bases and the J gene end by 0 bases; junction bases not matched to a gene: 6. In nucleotides, the CDR3 is TGCGCCAGGGGAGCGGGAGGCTACTCCTACGAGCAGTACTTC. Translation: CARGAGGYSYEQYF.

The chain combines TRBV27 with TRBJ1-6, with a tentative D call TRBD1 (6 bases). The CDR3 contains 14 residues. Trimming shortened V by 5 bases and J by 7 bases, and 12 bases separated the two germline ends. The germline V gene encodes CDR1 MNHEY and CDR2 SMNVEV (reference sequence). CDR3 coding DNA: TGTGCCAGCAGTCCTGGACAGAAGAATTCACCCCTCCACTTT. Protein sequence: CASSPGQKNSPLHF.

The chain has TRBV5-1 and TRBJ1-6, with no clear D. CDR3 length: 17 amino acids. The germline V and J ends were trimmed by 4 bases and 0 bases, with 14 bases remaining between them. From germline, CDR1 is SGHRS and CDR2 YFSETQ. CDR3 in amino acids: CASSDPDFFSYNSPLHF. In DNA, the CDR3 is TGCGCCAGCAGCGACCCCGACTTTTTCTCCTATAATTCACCCCTCCACTTT.

V usage is TRBV5-6 and J usage is TRBJ1-6; D ambiguous. Trimming cost V 0 bases and J 6 bases, with 7 bases left between them. Germline lookup yields CDR1 SGHDT and CDR2 YYEEEE. The CDR3 is 14 residues long. The CDR3 sequence: CASSLGGLNSPLHF. The CDR3 DNA reads as TGTGCCAGCAGCTTGGGTGGACTTAATTCACCCCTCCACTTT.

The CDR3 loop is CSVEGTGEDTEAFF. The CDR3, as DNA: TGCAGCGTTGAAGGGACAGGGGAGGACACTGAAGCTTTCTTT. The chain has TRBV29-1 and TRBJ1-1; 9 nucleotides agree with TRBD1. Germline CDR1 and CDR2: SQVTM and ANQGSEA. There are 14 residues in the CDR3. With V trimmed by 1 base and J by 3 bases, 3 bases remained unmatched.

About this clone: Other DNA sequences in the same sample also yield this CDR3. The rearrangement uses TRBV6-5 and TRBJ1-1; D remains unclear. V lost 6 bases and J lost 1, with 6 bases in between. Germline CDR1 is MNHEY and CDR2 is SVGAGI. The CDR3 has 12 amino acids. Here the CDR3 DNA reads TGTGCCAGCAGCCGGGAGAACACTGAAGCTTTCTTT. It is translated as CASSRENTEAFF.